The source of this T cell receptor beta chain is a study of blood T cells in healthy people across ages. Study-wide results and caveats: Greater diversity and more naive CD4+ cells were seen in long-lived donors than in aged donors. TCR beta diversity per million T cells fell roughly linearly with age.

This clonotype was found a few times. Its target is not known. Then a second PCR, running about 6 to 12 cycles, was carried out with a sample-barcoded 5' primer and a J-beta primer mix. Every sample produced at least 2.5 million CDR3-containing paired-end reads. One entry per CDR3 protein results from TCRdb running MiXCR on the 5' RACE reads. The table has more than 550,000 distinct CDR3 sequences, around a fifth seen once. V dropped 5 bases and J dropped 5; count of bases not matched to a gene: 12. The CDR3 is 16 amino acids. Per germline, CDR1 KGHSH and CDR2 LQKENI. The rearrangement uses TRBV18 and TRBJ2-1, with 7 positions matching TRBD1. The source material was blood. The TCR was taken from a man between 65 and 85 years old in good health. The CDR3 here is CASSDTGAGGNNEQFF. As DNA, the CDR3 is TGTGCCAGCTCAGACACCGGGGCAGGGGGTAACAATGAGCAGTTCTTC.